This T cell receptor (beta chain) was identified during a study of shared clonotypes between healthy human individuals. Study-level information: The plates for each donor numbered three CD4 naive, three CD4 memory, two CD8 naive and one CD8 memory.

Whole-study findings and limits: Generally, naive subsets came out with larger estimated richness than memory subsets.

Produced via immunoSEQ multiplex PCR; TCRdb's table is partial and in-frame only. The sample contains 950,000 to 1,100,000 clones, 75% to 80% of which appear only once. This CDR3 comprises 16 residues. Germline V gene sequence: CDR1 MDHEN, CDR2 SYDVKM. Trimming left V 2 bases short and J 6 bases short, with 16 bases between. Concerning this clone: What it binds is unknown.

J is TRBJ2-2 and V is TRBV28; a weak D match, TRBD2 (6 bases). The sequenced sample was memory CD4+ T cells from PBMCs. Subset in this sample: CD45RA-negative fraction. This clonotype was obtained from a man aged 18 to 29 in good health. Some clones in this sample may be carry-over from other donors' samples. The CDR3 loop is CASSLLAPRGAGELFF. The CDR3 nucleotides are TGTGCCAGCAGTTTACTAGCGCCTCGAGGGGCCGGGGAGCTGTTTTTT.